The 26 T cell receptor beta chains given below trace back to one sample, sequenced in a study of T cell repertoires in breast cancer. During the second nested PCR, blocking oligonucleotides suppressed genes that were not paired. A single record per CDR3 protein comes from TCRdb applying MiXCR to the emulsion pairing reads. This table holds 250 to 300 distinct CDR3 sequences, more than 25% found once. Paired alpha-beta TCRs of CD8+ T cells were analyzed by expanded emulsion RT-PCR. The specimen was CD8+ T cells. The receptor set was obtained from a pool of human donors with breast cancer or a healthy control (not recorded which).

Points on this clonotype: At one of its ends the junction is not consistent with the germline gene, which may arise from a read error. J is TRBJ2-5 and V is TRBV7-3, with D perhaps matching TRBD1 (6 bases). From germline, CDR1 is SGHTA and CDR2 FQGTGA. CDR3 size: 16 residues. The CDR3 spells CASSLERVAGVEAQYF. The CDR3 nucleotides read TGTGCCAGCAGCTTAGAGAGGGTAGCAGGGGTAGAGGCCCAGTACTTC.

A few counts support this clonotype. The chain joins TRBV7-4 to TRBJ1-2; 12 bases are a match to TRBD1. Germline V gene sequence: CDR1 SGHVT, CDR2 SQSDAQ. With V trimmed by 4 bases and J by 3 bases, 3 bases remained unmatched. The CDR3 has 15 residues. CDR3 DNA sequence: TGTGCCAGCAGCTCGGGACAGGGGGCCTACTATGGCTACACCTTC. It translates to CASSSGQGAYYGYTF.

By share, this clonotype counts as medium-sized. A much larger clone differs from this one at a single base, so this may be a read error. The CDR3 region is CASCSEGQLDEQFF. DNA of the CDR3: TGTGCCAGCTGCTCGGAGGGCCAGCTTGATGAGCAGTTCTTC. This rearrangement joins TRBV7-6 to TRBJ2-1; D is possibly TRBD2 (6 bases). Germline assignment: CDR1 SGHVS and CDR2 FNYEAQ. Trimming removed 8 bases from V and 8 bases from J, with 19 bases in between. There are 14 residues in the CDR3.

Remarks on this clonotype: At one boundary the junction diverges from the germline segment, which might be a read error. The chain is built from TRBV7-9 and TRBJ2-2, with D unclear. The CDR3 is 14 amino acids. The germline V gene encodes CDR1 SEHNR and CDR2 FQNEAQ (reference sequence). CDR3 nucleotide sequence: TGTGCCGGCTGCCCACGGGCGAACACCGAGGAGCTGTTTTTT. This gives the protein CAGCPRANTEELFF.

With regard to this clonotype: Germline is not matched at one junction end, which may reflect a read error. CDR3 DNA sequence: TGCGCCAGCAGTTCAGACAGGTCTGAGCTGTTTTTT. Its protein is CASSSDRSELFF. The rearrangement uses TRBV6-9 and TRBJ1-4; TRBD1 might be the D (6 bases). CDR3 length: 12 amino acids. CDR1 and CDR2 (germline): MNHGY, SVAAGI.

CDR3 sequence reads: CASSFADQTQHF. CDR3 coding DNA: TGTGCCAGCAGCTTCGCAGATCAAACCCAGCATTTT. The chain recombines TRBV7-3 with TRBJ1-5; no clear D gene. Germline V lookup: CDR1 SGHTA, CDR2 FQGTGA. CDR3 length equals 12 residues. Trimming took off 3 bases at V and 11 bases at J, with 11 bases between the two ends. Based on the CDR3 plus reference TRBV7-3 and TRBJ1-5, the full variable domain is GAGVSQTPSNKVTEKGKYVELRCDPISGHTALYWYRQSLGQGPEFLIYFQGTGAADDSGLPNDRFFAVRPEGSVSTLKIQRTERGDSAVYLCASSFADQTQHFGDGTRLSIL.

In its sample, this clonotype was seen a few times. An end of the junction does not agree with germline; a read error may underlie this. V usage is TRBV7-3 and J usage is TRBJ1-1; TRBD1 agrees at 7 bases. CDR3 length: 13 amino acids. Germline V gene sequence: CDR1 SGHTA, CDR2 FQGTGA. DNA for the CDR3: TGTGCCAGTAGCTTGGGACAGAACAATGAAGCTTTCTTT. As protein: CASSLGQNNEAFF.

This clonotype was counted a few times. It is likely a read error, because the conserved phenylalanine at the end of the CDR3 is missing. The rearrangement uses TRBV7-3 and TRBJ1-2; tentatively, D is TRBD1 (6 bases). CDR3 length: 13 amino acids. Germline CDR1 reads SGHTA; CDR2 reads FQGTGA. The CDR3 DNA is TGTGCCAGCATCTTAAACGGGGGCTTTGGCTACACCATC. Its translation: CASILNGGFGYTI.

This clonotype is labeled as large. The chain couples TRBV7-6 to TRBJ2-3; 8 positions agree with TRBD1. Germline CDR1 reads SGHVS; CDR2 reads FNYEAQ. The CDR3 contains 16 residues. V lost 1 base to trimming and J lost 0 bases; unmatched junction nucleotides: 3. The DNA for the CDR3 is TGTGCCAGCAGCTTAGGAACAGGGGGAAGCACAGATACGCAGTATTTT. It yields the protein CASSLGTGGSTDTQYF.

A note on this clonotype: The junction departs from germline at one end; a sequencing error may be responsible. V is TRBV7-1 and J is TRBJ2-3; D gene uncertain. TRBV7-1 is an ORF, with its function uncertain. The CDR3 runs 11 residues. CDR3 sequence reads: CASSLTYTLYF. The CDR3 coding sequence is TGTGCCAGTAGCCTCACATATACGCTGTATTTT.

This clonotype is hyperexpanded within its sample. The V call is TRBV7-3, the J call TRBJ1-2, with D perhaps matching TRBD1 (5 bases). Deletions cut 1 base from V and 4 bases from J, with 7 bases between. The V gene's germline CDR1 is SGHTA and CDR2 FQGTGA. This CDR3 is built from 13 residues. The CDR3 DNA sequence: TGTGCCAGCAGCTTAAACGGGGGCTATGGCTACACCTTC. Translating it yields CASSLNGGYGYTF. The variable domain in full, completed from reference TRBV7-3 and TRBJ1-2, reads GAGVSQTPSNKVTEKGKYVELRCDPISGHTALYWYRQSLGQGPEFLIYFQGTGAADDSGLPNDRFFAVRPEGSVSTLKIQRTERGDSAVYLCASSLNGGYGYTFGSGTRLTVV.

The chain links TRBV7-2 to TRBJ2-7; D remains unclear. The CDR3 length is 14 residues. Germline V gives CDR1 SGHTA, CDR2 FQGNSA. V was cut by 0 bases and J by 0 bases, with 6 bases left in between. DNA of the CDR3: TGTGCCAGCAGCTTAGCGCGCAACTCCTACGAGCAGTACTTC. It encodes CASSLARNSYEQYF. The whole variable domain, remainder taken from reference TRBV7-2 and TRBJ2-7, is GAGVSQSPSNKVTEKGKDVELRCDPISGHTALYWYRQSLGQGLEFLIYFQGNSAPDKSGLPSDRFSAERTGGSVSTLTIQRTQQEDSAVYLCASSLARNSYEQYFGPGTRLTVT.

This clonotype is a singleton in its sample. No conserved phenylalanine or tryptophan ends this CDR3, so it is likely a read error. The rearrangement links TRBV7-2 to TRBJ1-6; unclear D gene. Germline CDR1 is SGHTA and CDR2 is FQGNSA. There are 13 residues in the CDR3. The CDR3 DNA reads as TGTGCCAGCAGCTTAGAGCTATATTCGCCCCTCCACCTT. Translated: CASSLELYSPLHL.

Concerning this clonotype: At one end the junction does not follow the germline gene, possibly because of a read error. V and J are TRBV7-3 and TRBJ1-2; D possibly corresponds to TRBD1 (6 bases). This CDR3 comprises 13 residues. Per the germline V gene, CDR1 is SGHTA and CDR2 is FQGTGA. The CDR3, as DNA: TGTGCCAGCAGCTTTAACGGGGGCTTTGGCTACACATTC. It is translated as CASSFNGGFGYTF.

By frequency in the sample, this clonotype is medium-sized. One end of the junction does not line up with germline, which may come from a read error. The chain employs TRBV7-3 and TRBJ1-2; D may be TRBD1 (6 bases). The CDR3 sequence is 13 residues long. Germline CDR1 and CDR2: SGHTA and FQGTGA. The CDR3 nucleotides are TGTTCTAGCAGCTTAAACGGGGGCTATGGCTTCACCTTC. Amino acids: CSSSLNGGYGFTF.

This clonotype showed up just once. The junction shows a germline mismatch at one end, possibly a read error. The V and J genes are TRBV7-3 and TRBJ1-2; D not resolved. CDR1 and CDR2 (germline): SGHTA, FQGTGA. This CDR3 has 13 amino acids. The CDR3 spells CASSLNGCYGFSF. The CDR3, as DNA: TGTGCCAGCAGCTTAAACGGGTGTTATGGCTTCTCCTTC.

The chain employs TRBV6-8 and TRBJ2-2; D possibly corresponds to TRBD1 (5 bases). This CDR3 contains 16 residues. CDR1 MNHGY and CDR2 SAAAGT come from the germline V gene. V lost 8 bases, J lost 1 base, and 17 bases lay in between. Written as DNA, the CDR3 is TGTGCCAGCTCTATTCAGGGCCCCGGGAACACCGGGGAGCTGTTTTTT. This codes for CASSIQGPGNTGELFF.

With regard to this clonotype: A read error may explain this, as a much larger clone is one base away. The chain uses TRBV7-2 and TRBJ1-6; D uncertain. CDR1 SGHTA and CDR2 FQGNSA come from the germline V gene. The CDR3 length is 13 residues. The CDR3 protein is CARSLELYSSLHF. CDR3 bases: TGCGCCAGAAGCTTAGAGTTATATTCATCCCTCCACTTT.

Comments on this clonotype: Possible read error: a much larger clone is one base away. The chain couples TRBV7-2 to TRBJ1-6; D not resolved. The germline gives CDR1 SGHTA, CDR2 FQGNSA. The CDR3 runs 13 residues. The CDR3 reads CASSLELYSSHHF. Written as DNA, the CDR3 is TGCGCCAGCAGCTTAGAGTTATATTCATCCCACCACTTT.

This clonotype was recorded at least ten times. Since a much larger clone is just one base distant, this may be a read error. This sequence joins TRBV7-3 and TRBJ1-1; possibly TRBD1 for D (6 bases). Germline CDR1 reads SGHTA; CDR2 reads FQGTGA. The CDR3 runs to 13 residues. The CDR3 region is CASSFTGNTGAFF. In DNA form, the CDR3 reads TGTGCCAGCAGCTTTACAGGGAACACTGGAGCTTTCTTT.

The rearrangement links TRBV10-1 to TRBJ1-4; no clear D gene. In germline, CDR1 is WNHNN, CDR2 SYGVQD (reference sequence). The CDR3 totals 12 residues. V lost 7 bases to trimming and J lost 11 bases, with 14 bases between them. The CDR3 sequence: CASIADNYKLFF. In DNA form, the CDR3 reads TGCGCCAGCATTGCAGATAATTATAAACTGTTTTTT.

Judged by abundance, this clonotype is large (0.1 to 1%). The V and J genes are TRBV9 and TRBJ2-3; D is perhaps TRBD1 or TRBD2 (6 bases each). The CDR3 sequence is 19 residues long. Germline V gene data show CDR1 as SGDLS and CDR2 as YYNGEE. The germline V and J ends were trimmed by 1 base and 0 bases, with 21 bases remaining between them. For the CDR3, the DNA is TGTGCCAGCAGCGTAAGCTTGAGGGGGGCTGAACCTAGCACAGATACGCAGTATTTT. It specifies CASSVSLRGAEPSTDTQYF. Drawing the rest from reference TRBV9 and TRBJ2-3, the complete variable domain is DSGVTQTPKHLITATGQRVTLRCSPRSGDLSVYWYQQSLDQGLQFLIQYYNGEERAKGNILERFSAQQFPDLHSELNLSSLELGDSALYFCASSVSLRGAEPSTDTQYFGPGTRLTVL.

This clonotype ranks as large. A much larger clonotype is one base distant, so this may be a read error. The J gene is TRBJ1-4, the V gene TRBV7-6; D remains ambiguous. The CDR3 runs 14 residues. Per the germline V gene, CDR1 is SGHVS and CDR2 is FNYEAQ. CDR3 residues: CASSALTANENLFF. The CDR3 DNA reads as TGTGCCAGCAGCGCCCTGACGGCTAATGAAAATCTGTTTTTT.

By sample fraction, this clonotype is hyperexpanded. J is TRBJ1-4 and V is TRBV7-6; D gene unclear. The germline CDR1 and CDR2 sequences are SGHVS and FNYEAQ. V lost 5 bases to trimming and J lost 3 bases, with 10 bases between them. The CDR3 has 14 amino acids. CDR3 sequence (DNA): TGTGCCAGCAGCGCCCTGACGGCTAATGAAAAACTGTTTTTT. Amino acids: CASSALTANEKLFF.

About this clonotype: Germline is not matched at one junction end, which may reflect a read error. The V gene is TRBV7-3, the J gene TRBJ1-2; D possibly corresponds to TRBD1 (6 bases). Germline V CDR1 and CDR2: SGHTA, FQGTGA. The CDR3 length is 13 residues. The CDR3 DNA follows: TGTGCCAGCTTCTTAAACGGGGGCTATGGCTTCGCCTTC. Its translation: CASFLNGGYGFAF. Using reference TRBV7-3 and TRBJ1-2 for the parts outside the CDR3, the full variable domain is GAGVSQTPSNKVTEKGKYVELRCDPISGHTALYWYRQSLGQGPEFLIYFQGTGAADDSGLPNDRFFAVRPEGSVSTLKIQRTERGDSAVYLCASFLNGGYGFAFGSGTRLTVV.

This clonotype is large. This chain uses TRBV12-3 or TRBV12-4 with TRBJ2-5; 8 positions agree with TRBD2. The CDR3 covers 14 residues. Trimming took 6 bases from V and 2 from J; bases not matched to a gene: 5. This CDR3 reads CASSERGLQETQYF. In DNA, the CDR3 is TGTGCCAGCAGCGAGCGGGGGCTACAAGAGACCCAGTACTTC.